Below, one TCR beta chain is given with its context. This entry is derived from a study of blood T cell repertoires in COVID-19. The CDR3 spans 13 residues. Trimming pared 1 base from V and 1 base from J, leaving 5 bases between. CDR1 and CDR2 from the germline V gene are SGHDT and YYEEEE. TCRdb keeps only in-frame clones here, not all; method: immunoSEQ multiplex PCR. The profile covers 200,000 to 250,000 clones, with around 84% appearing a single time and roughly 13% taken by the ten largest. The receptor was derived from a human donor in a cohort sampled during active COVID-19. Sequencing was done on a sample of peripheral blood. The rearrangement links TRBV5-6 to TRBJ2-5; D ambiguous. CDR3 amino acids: CASSLPGQETQYF. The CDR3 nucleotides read TGTGCCAGCAGCTTGCCGGGCCAAGAGACCCAGTACTTC. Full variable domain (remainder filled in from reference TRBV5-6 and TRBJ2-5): DAGVTQSPTHLIKTRGQQVTLRCSPKSGHDTVSWYQQALGQGPQFIFQYYEEEERQRGNFPDRFSGHQFPNYSSELNVNALLLGDSALYLCASSLPGQETQYFGPGTRLLVL.